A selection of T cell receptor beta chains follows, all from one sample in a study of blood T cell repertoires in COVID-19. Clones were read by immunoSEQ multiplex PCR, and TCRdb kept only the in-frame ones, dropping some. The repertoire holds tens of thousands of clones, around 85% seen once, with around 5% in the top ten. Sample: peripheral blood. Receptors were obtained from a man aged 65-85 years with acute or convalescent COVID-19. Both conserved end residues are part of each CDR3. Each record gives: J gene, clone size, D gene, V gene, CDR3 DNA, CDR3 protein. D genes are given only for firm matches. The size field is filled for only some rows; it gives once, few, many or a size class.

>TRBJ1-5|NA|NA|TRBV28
TGTGCCAGCAGTTTTGTGAGGCGGGTAGGAGGGCCCCAGCATTTT
CASSFVRRVGGPQHF
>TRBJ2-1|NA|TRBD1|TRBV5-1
TGCGCCAGCAGCCTCCGGGACAGGGTTTTCAATGAGCAGTTCTTC
CASSLRDRVFNEQFF
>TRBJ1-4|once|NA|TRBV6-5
TGTGCCAGCAGGCCACCCGGGACATATAATGAAAAACTGTTTTTT
CASRPPGTYNEKLFF
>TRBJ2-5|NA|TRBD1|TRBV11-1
TGTGCCAGCAGCGACCGCGGGACAGGGATACAAGAGACCCAGTACTTC
CASSDRGTGIQETQYF
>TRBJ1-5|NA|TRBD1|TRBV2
TGTGCCAGCAGCCTCGACAGGGCGGATCAGCCCCAGCATTTT
CASSLDRADQPQHF
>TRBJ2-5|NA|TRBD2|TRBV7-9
TGTGCCAGCAGCTTGACTAGCGGGGGCCAAGAGACCCAGTACTTC
CASSLTSGGQETQYF
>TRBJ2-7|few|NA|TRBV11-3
TGTGCCAGCAGCCGCGGGACAGCCTACGAGCAGTACTTC
CASSRGTAYEQYF
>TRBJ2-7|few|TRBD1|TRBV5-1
TGCGCCAGCAGCGATGGCGGACAGGGGGCCGAGCAGTACTTC
CASSDGGQGAEQYF
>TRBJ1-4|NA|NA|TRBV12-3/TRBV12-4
TGTGCCAGCAGACAGGGTGGGAGTGAAAAACTGTTTTTT
CASRQGGSEKLFF
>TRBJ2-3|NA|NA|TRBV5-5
TGTGCCAGCAGCCCCCGGGGTAGCGGCACAGATACGCAGTATTTT
CASSPRGSGTDTQYF
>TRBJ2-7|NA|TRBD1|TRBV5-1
TGCGCCAGCAGCCGTGACAGGGGATCCTACGAGCAGTACTTC
CASSRDRGSYEQYF
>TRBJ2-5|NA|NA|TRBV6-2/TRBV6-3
TGTGCCAGCAGTTACATTCAGGGCTCGCAGACCCAGTACTTC
CASSYIQGSQTQYF
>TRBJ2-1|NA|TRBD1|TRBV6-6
TGTGCCAGCAGGGGACAGGGGTTGTTGGATTACAATGAGCAGTTCTTC
CASRGQGLLDYNEQFF
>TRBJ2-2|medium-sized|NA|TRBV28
TGTGCCAGCAGTCCCTCAAAACTCCCGCCCCCTAAAGTTGTCACCGGGGAGCTGTTTTTT
CASSPSKLPPPKVVTGELFF
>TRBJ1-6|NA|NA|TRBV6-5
TGTGCATCCCGGCATGAGGTCCAATATTCACCCCTCCACTTT
CASRHEVQYSPLHF
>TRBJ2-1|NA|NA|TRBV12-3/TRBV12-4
TGTGCCAGCAGTTTGGTGGGCCGGATGGAGCAGTTCTTC
CASSLVGRMEQFF
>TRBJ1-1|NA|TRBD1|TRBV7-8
TGTGCCAGCAGCCCCGACAGGGGAGAAGCTTTCTTT
CASSPDRGEAFF
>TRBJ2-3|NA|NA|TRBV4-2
TGTGCCAGCAGCCAAGATAGTTCTACCTCCACAGATACGCAGTATTTT
CASSQDSSTSTDTQYF
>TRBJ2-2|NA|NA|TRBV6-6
TGTGCCAGCGGGGGGACGGGGACCGCGAACACCGGGGAGCTGTTTTTT
CASGGTGTANTGELFF
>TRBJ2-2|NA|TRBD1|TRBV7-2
TGTGCCAGCAGCTTATACAGGGGGAGATCCGGGGAGCTGTTTTTT
CASSLYRGRSGELFF
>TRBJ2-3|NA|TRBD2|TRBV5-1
TGCGCCAGCAGCCCGGGACGGACTAGCGGGGAAACCACAGATACGCAGTATTTT
CASSPGRTSGETTDTQYF
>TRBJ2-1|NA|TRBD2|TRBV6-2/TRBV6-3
TGTGCCAGCAGTTCTTGGACTAGCGGGGGCCTCTCCTACAATGAGCAGTTCTTC
CASSSWTSGGLSYNEQFF
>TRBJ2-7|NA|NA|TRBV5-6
TGTGCCAGCAGCCGCACTCCGGTCTACGAGCAGTACTTC
CASSRTPVYEQYF